The TCR beta chain under discussion was sequenced for a study of cytomegalovirus exposure and HLA in healthy donors. About the research overall: The approximately 100 million unique TCR beta sequences, from roughly 170 million T cells, were found by an earlier analysis. Study outcomes and limitations: Accurate predictions that matched the HLA-A and HLA-B alleles of most subjects were reportedly made from TCR beta sequences. The authors considered a cluster of highly shared sequence variants likely to be a sequencing artifact.

The V end was cut by 6 bases, the J end by 1 base, with 13 bases between. This CDR3 is built from 14 residues. Germline CDR1 SGHKS, CDR2 YYEKEE (reference sequence). Details on this clone: The antigen is unknown.

Despite likely unrecorded immune exposures, the donors were nominally healthy at the time of sampling. The PCR used 60 Vbeta and 13 Jbeta primers. Only in-frame clones appear in the TCRdb table, and some are missing; sequencing was by immunoSEQ multiplex PCR. The sample has about 110,000 clones, around 84% seen once; the top ten hold 1.3%. The rearrangement links TRBV5-5 to TRBJ1-1, with TRBD1 as a possible D gene (5 bases). The sample taken for sequencing was PBMCs. This clonotype was obtained from a woman aged 25 to 39 in good health and CMV-seronegative. CDR3 sequence reads: CASTRTGGNTEAFF. CDR3 DNA sequence: TGTGCCAGCACCCGGACCGGGGGGAACACTGAAGCTTTCTTT.